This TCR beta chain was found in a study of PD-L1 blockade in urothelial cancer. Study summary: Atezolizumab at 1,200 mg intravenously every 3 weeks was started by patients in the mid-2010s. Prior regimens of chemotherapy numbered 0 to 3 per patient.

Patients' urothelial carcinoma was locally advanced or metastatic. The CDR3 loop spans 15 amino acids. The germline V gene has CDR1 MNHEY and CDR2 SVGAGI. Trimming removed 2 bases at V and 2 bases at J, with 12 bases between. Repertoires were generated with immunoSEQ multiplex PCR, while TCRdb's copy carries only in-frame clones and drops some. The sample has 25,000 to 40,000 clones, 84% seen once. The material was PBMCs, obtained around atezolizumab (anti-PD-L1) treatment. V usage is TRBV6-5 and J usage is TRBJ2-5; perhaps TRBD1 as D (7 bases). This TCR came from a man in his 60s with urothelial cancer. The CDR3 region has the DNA TGTGCCAGCAGTTACACCGGGGGACAGCAAGAGACCCAGTACTTC. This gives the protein CASSYTGGQQETQYF.